Each of the 8 T cell receptor beta chains below was sequenced from the same sample in a study of T cells after yellow fever vaccination. TCRdb reprocessed the 5' RACE reads with MiXCR, giving one entry per CDR3 protein. The table shows roughly 520,000 distinct CDR3 sequences, with 21% occurring only once. Sequences were derived from PBMCs, sampled roughly 20 days after the first yellow fever vaccination. These receptors came from a man aged 18 to 29 who received the YFV17D yellow fever vaccine.

The genes are TRBV20-1 and TRBJ2-7, with a tentative D call TRBD1 (6 bases). Between the trimmed V and J ends, which lost 3 bases and 0 bases, there was a span of 15 bases. The CDR3 totals 15 residues. CDR1 and CDR2 (germline): DFQATT, SNEGSKA (reference sequence). The CDR3 loop is CSARDLGQTSYEQYF. Here the CDR3 DNA reads TGCAGTGCTAGGGATCTTGGACAGACCTCCTACGAGCAGTACTTC.

The chain has TRBV12-3 or TRBV12-4 and TRBJ1-5, with D maybe TRBD1 (6 bases). This CDR3 spans 14 amino acids. With 5 bases removed from V and 7 bases from J, the gap between germline ends came to 15 bases. For the CDR3, the DNA is TGTGCCAGCAGTCCAGGACAGTTTAACCAGCCCCAGCATTTT. Protein sequence: CASSPGQFNQPQHF.

This clonotype was observed a few times. The V gene is TRBV10-3, the J gene TRBJ2-5; D not resolved. Looked up from germline, CDR1 is ENHRY and CDR2 is SYGVKD. V gave up 4 bases and J gave up 1 base, with 10 bases separating them. The CDR3 runs to 14 residues. The DNA for the CDR3 is TGTGCCATCAGTGCAAAGGCAGTCCAAGAGACCCAGTACTTC. Translating it yields CAISAKAVQETQYF.

The sample holds a few counts of this clonotype. The J gene is TRBJ2-2, the V gene TRBV6-5; either TRBD1 or TRBD2 may fit D (6 bases each). Germline CDR1 is MNHEY and CDR2 is SVGAGI. The CDR3 contains 15 residues. V lost 0 bases and J 7 bases, leaving 12 bases between the germline ends. CDR3 nucleotide sequence: TGTGCCAGCAGTTACTCGACGGGGGCTGGCGGGGAGCTGTTTTTT. Residues: CASSYSTGAGGELFF.

CDR3: CASSEQAGGLTDTQYF. The CDR3 DNA reads as TGTGCCAGCAGTGAACAGGCAGGGGGCTTAACGGATACGCAGTATTTT. The gene calls are TRBV25-1 and TRBJ2-3; the match to TRBD1 covers 8 bases. V shed 2 bases, J shed 6 bases, and the junction held 10 bases outside the gene matches. The CDR3 is 16 residues long. The germline V gene has CDR1 MGHDK and CDR2 SYGVNS.

The chain recombines TRBV4-1 with TRBJ2-1; the match to TRBD2 covers 14 bases. CDR1 is MGHRA, CDR2 YSYEKL, per germline. The CDR3 consists of 16 residues. The junction had 2 bases not matched to a gene; V was cut back by 4 bases and J by 3 bases. This CDR3 reads CASSPGTSGGYNEQFF. CDR3 DNA sequence: TGCGCCAGCAGCCCCGGGACTAGCGGGGGCTACAATGAGCAGTTCTTC.

This chain connects TRBV7-9 to TRBJ2-2, with D possibly being TRBD2 (5 bases). CDR3 size: 16 residues. The germline CDR1 and CDR2 sequences are SEHNR and FQNEAQ (reference sequence). V was trimmed by 0 bases and J by 0 bases, leaving 8 bases between them. CDR3 coding DNA: TGTGCCAGCAGCTTAGCGGCGGGCCCGAACACCGGGGAGCTGTTTTTT. It yields the protein CASSLAAGPNTGELFF.

This clonotype has a handful of counts. The chain employs TRBV5-1 and TRBJ2-1; TRBD1 or TRBD2 may be the D gene (7 bases each). Trimming shortened V by 0 bases and J by 7 bases, and 23 bases separated the two germline ends. This CDR3 is built from 18 residues. From germline, CDR1 is SGHRS and CDR2 YFSETQ. Written as DNA, the CDR3 is TGCGCCAGCAGCTTGGAGTCCACAGGGGCCGCCGGGAGGAATGAGCAGTTCTTC. Translation: CASSLESTGAAGRNEQFF.